This TCR beta chain is from a study of cytomegalovirus exposure and HLA in healthy donors. General observations from the study: The study labeled 164 TCR beta chains cytomegalovirus-associated. Cytomegalovirus status was reportedly diagnosed by the classifier with high sensitivity and specificity. Through in vitro validation, a few CMV-associated chains were shown to be specific for CMV antigens.

Deletions cut 4 bases from V and 3 bases from J, with 15 bases between. The CDR3 contains 15 residues. Germline CDR1 is MNHEY and CDR2 is SVGAGI. Data came from immunoSEQ multiplex PCR; TCRdb stores just in-frame clones and leaves some out. This table holds over 150,000 clones, approximately 80% found once. As regards this clone: What it recognizes is unknown.

Input material: PBMCs. The genes are TRBV6-5 and TRBJ1-2; possible D gene TRBD1, 6 bases. This receptor was taken from a woman aged 25 to 45 in good health and CMV-seropositive. CDR3 protein: CASSSAGGFDYGYTF. CDR3 nucleotide sequence: TGTGCCAGCAGTTCAGCTGGGGGCTTCGACTATGGCTACACCTTC.